These T cell receptor beta chains were read from a single sample in a study of CD8 T cells in ankylosing spondylitis. MiXCR was run by TCRdb on the 5' RACE reads, yielding one entry per CDR3 protein. The table has roughly 670,000 distinct CDR3 sequences, under 20% seen once. The sequencing sample was made of blood, either unsorted or a sorted T cell fraction (not recorded which). The receptors come from a male donor with ankylosing spondylitis. CDR3s include the opening cysteine and the closing phenylalanine or tryptophan. The D gene is left open where the match is weak. A clone size is listed for some rows: how often the clone was seen (once, few, many), or a class if it is expanded.

D gene	clone size	V gene	J gene	CDR3 DNA	CDR3 protein
TRBD1	few	TRBV7-9	TRBJ2-7	TGTGCCAGCAGCTCCGGGACAGAATACGAGCAGTACTTC	CASSSGTEYEQYF
TRBD2	few	TRBV20-1	TRBJ2-7	TGCAGTGCTACCCCAAGCGGGAGTTTTGACGAGCAGTACTTC	CSATPSGSFDEQYF
.	.	TRBV15	TRBJ2-5	TGTGCCACCAGCAGAGATAGGACCTCGGGGACCCAGTACTTC	CATSRDRTSGTQYF
TRBD2	.	TRBV20-1	TRBJ2-2	TGCAGTGCTAGAACTAGCGGGGGCACCGGGGAGCTGTTTTTT	CSARTSGGTGELFF
TRBD1	few	TRBV7-2	TRBJ2-1	TGTGCCAGCAGCCCCGTTCCAGGGGGCTCCTACAATGAGCAGTTCTTC	CASSPVPGGSYNEQFF
.	.	TRBV10-3	TRBJ1-1	TGTGCCATCAGTGACCTGATGAACACTGAAGCTTTCTTT	CAISDLMNTEAFF
.	few	TRBV3-1	TRBJ1-1	TGTGCCAGCAGCCAAGTGTGGAGCAGGGGAAGCACTGAAGCTTTCTTT	CASSQVWSRGSTEAFF
TRBD2	.	TRBV27	TRBJ2-1	TGTGCCAGCAGTTCGGCTAGCGGAGGCTACAATGAGCAGTTCTTC	CASSSASGGYNEQFF
TRBD1	few	TRBV9	TRBJ1-2	TGTGCCAGCAGGGGAACCACAGGGGGTGTCTATGGCTACACCTTC	CASRGTTGGVYGYTF
TRBD1	.	TRBV6-5	TRBJ2-5	TGTGCCAGCAGTTACTCAGGGGACAGCCCAGAGACCCAGTACTTC	CASSYSGDSPETQYF
.	.	TRBV20-1	TRBJ1-2	TGCAGTGCTAGAGATATCGACAGATCAAACTATGGCTACACCTTC	CSARDIDRSNYGYTF
.	.	TRBV7-9	TRBJ1-4	TGTGCCAGCAGCAGCGGAACTAATGAAAAACTGTTTTTT	CASSSGTNEKLFF
.	.	TRBV20-1	TRBJ1-1	TGCAGTGCTAGAGCTCCTGGACAGAATTATAACACTGAAGCTTTCTTT	CSARAPGQNYNTEAFF
.	.	TRBV15	TRBJ2-6	TGTGCCACCAGCAGAGATCTGGGGACGGGAATCTCTGGGGCCAACGTCCTGACTTTC	CATSRDLGTGISGANVLTF
.	few	TRBV4-3	TRBJ2-7	TGCGCCAGCAGCCCCGGATACTCAGGGGAGCAGTACTTC	CASSPGYSGEQYF
.	few	TRBV4-2	TRBJ2-2	TGTGCCAGCAGCCAAGATCGGGGTGTCGCGGAGCTGTTTTTT	CASSQDRGVAELFF
.	many	TRBV7-9	TRBJ1-1	TGTGCCAGCAGCTGGGGACGGGAGAACACTGAAGCTTTCTTT	CASSWGRENTEAFF
TRBD1	few	TRBV18	TRBJ1-1	TGTGCCAGCTCGCCGGGACAGGTGGCGGAAGCTTTCTTT	CASSPGQVAEAFF
.	.	TRBV5-1	TRBJ2-1	TGCGCCAGCAGCTCCAATGGTGGGAGTCTTGAGCAGTTCTTC	CASSSNGGSLEQFF
TRBD2	few	TRBV5-1	TRBJ2-3	TGCGCCAGCAGCTTGGAGCTAGCGGGGGGGCTGACAGATACGCAGTATTTT	CASSLELAGGLTDTQYF
.	.	TRBV7-8	TRBJ1-1	TGTGCCAGCAGCGTCTTAACCGGGACGGCAAACACTGAAGCTTTCTTT	CASSVLTGTANTEAFF
TRBD2	.	TRBV19	TRBJ2-5	TGTGCCAGTAGGCCTCTAGCGGGAGCGGAGACCCAGTACTTC	CASRPLAGAETQYF
.	many	TRBV6-1	TRBJ2-3	TGTGCCAGCAGTGACGATATCTTCACAGATACGCAGTATTTT	CASSDDIFTDTQYF
.	.	TRBV5-8	TRBJ1-2	TGTGCCAGCAGCCCACCCGGGGGGTTTGACTATGGCTACACCTTC	CASSPPGGFDYGYTF
TRBD2	.	TRBV10-3	TRBJ2-5	TGTGCCATCAGACCTAGCGGGACCCAAGAGACCCAGTACTTC	CAIRPSGTQETQYF
TRBD1	few	TRBV29-1	TRBJ1-4	TGCAGCGTTGAAGATGACCTAACAGGGGGTTATTATGAAAAACTGTTTTTT	CSVEDDLTGGYYEKLFF
.	many	TRBV12-3/TRBV12-4	TRBJ2-2	TGTGCCAGCACCCTTGGGTCCACCGGGGAGCTGTTTTTT	CASTLGSTGELFF
TRBD2	few	TRBV12-3/TRBV12-4	TRBJ2-5	TGTGCCAGCAGCCTCTGGGAGGGTTCGAAAGAGACCCAGTACTTC	CASSLWEGSKETQYF
TRBD1	.	TRBV4-1	TRBJ2-1	TGCGCCAGCAGCCCGACAGGGGGCTGGGATGAGCAGTTCTTC	CASSPTGGWDEQFF
TRBD1	.	TRBV6-2/TRBV6-3	TRBJ1-1	TGTGCCAGCAGTTACCGTGGGACAGGGGCGGACACTGAAGCTTTCTTT	CASSYRGTGADTEAFF
.	.	TRBV7-2	TRBJ2-5	TGTGCCAGCAGCCTTCCACCCCGGGACTTGCAGTACTTC	CASSLPPRDLQYF
TRBD1	few	TRBV10-1	TRBJ2-5	TGCGCCAGCGGAACCGGGACAGGGCTCAAAGAGACCCAGTACTTC	CASGTGTGLKETQYF
.	.	TRBV9	TRBJ2-2	TGTGCCAGCAATTTAGGGGCCCCAACGTGGGGCGGGGAGCTGTTTTTT	CASNLGAPTWGGELFF
.	.	TRBV20-1	TRBJ2-3	TGCAGTGCTAGAGCTCGTGGAAGAGATACGCAGTATTTT	CSARARGRDTQYF
.	.	TRBV6-2/TRBV6-3	TRBJ2-3	TGTGCCAGCAGAAGGGGGGCTCCCGTCACAGATACGCAGTATTTT	CASRRGAPVTDTQYF
TRBD2	.	TRBV24-1	TRBJ2-1	TGTGCCACCAGTGCAGGGCTAGCGGAGGATAGGGATGAGCAGTTCTTC	CATSAGLAEDRDEQFF
.	.	TRBV5-1	TRBJ2-5	TGCGCCAGCAGCTACGGGACGGCCGAAGAGACCCAGTACTTC	CASSYGTAEETQYF
TRBD2	few	TRBV4-1	TRBJ2-7	TGCGCCAGCAGCCAAGATCTAGCTAGCGGGAGGCCCGAGCAGTACTTC	CASSQDLASGRPEQYF
TRBD2	.	TRBV7-9	TRBJ2-3	TGTGCCAGCAGCCGGAAAGCGGGGGGGCCCGATACGCAGTATTTT	CASSRKAGGPDTQYF
.	.	TRBV20-1	TRBJ1-1	TGCAGTGCCTCCGGGACGGAAATGAACACTGAAGCTTTCTTT	CSASGTEMNTEAFF
.	.	TRBV5-4	TRBJ1-1	TGTGCCAGCAGCTTGGGGGGGACCGTTGAAGCTTTCTTT	CASSLGGTVEAFF
.	few	TRBV5-1	TRBJ1-2	TGCGCCAGCAGCCCCCTAGGACACGAGGGCTACACCTTC	CASSPLGHEGYTF
TRBD2	.	TRBV6-1	TRBJ2-3	TGTGCCAGCAGTAGGGGAATTAGCGGGAGCACAGATACGCAGTATTTT	CASSRGISGSTDTQYF
TRBD1	.	TRBV12-3/TRBV12-4	TRBJ1-2	TGTGCCAGCAGTCCGGACAGGGCCTATGGCTACACCTTC	CASSPDRAYGYTF
.	.	TRBV6-2/TRBV6-3	TRBJ1-2	TGTGCCAGCAGTCAGGACTTTAACTATGGCTACACCTTC	CASSQDFNYGYTF
TRBD1	few	TRBV20-1	TRBJ2-1	TGCAGTGCTAGAGACCCGGGACAGGGCCGGAATGAGCAGTTCTTC	CSARDPGQGRNEQFF
TRBD1	many	TRBV4-2	TRBJ1-1	TGTGCCAGCAGCCAGACGACAGGGGCCAACACTGAAGCTTTCTTT	CASSQTTGANTEAFF
TRBD2	.	TRBV7-2	TRBJ2-3	TGTGCCAGCAGCCCAAAGGCGGGAGGAACAGATACGCAGTATTTT	CASSPKAGGTDTQYF
.	many	TRBV12-3/TRBV12-4	TRBJ2-2	TGTGCCAGCAGTTTAGATCTCACCGGGGAGCTGTTTTTT	CASSLDLTGELFF